This T cell receptor beta chain was profiled in a study of blood T cell repertoires in COVID-19 (dated by TCRdb to the early 2020s). Concerning the study at large: The collaborator samples originated in the United States, Italy and Spain and spanned the acute and convalescent phases of COVID-19. The material from the prospective study consisted of cDNA or gDNA derived from T cells, B-cell-depleted T cells, or PBMCs. The dataset comprised deeply sampled blood TCRbeta repertoires from subjects exposed to, actively infected with, or recovered from COVID-19. The repertoires were made available in a free public database intended to serve as a resource for research on the immune response to SARS-CoV-2. The samples were drawn from two sources: the first 160 participants of the ongoing ImmuneRACE study, and fewer than 1,500 subjects contributed by 6 global collaborators. A de-identified subject ID, COVID-19 status, age in years and sex were almost always included in the sample metadata. Where available, HLA class I and class II types were obtained from metadata supplied by the sample provider rather than from assay-based typing. Study-wide conclusions, independent of this receptor: Clinical and demographic metadata were provided uncurated, with the amount varying by source and participant.

The immunoSEQ Assay, a bias-controlled multiplex PCR, was used to amplify TCRbeta CDR3 regions from genomic DNA. In the paper's pipeline: The number of nucleated cells in each sample was estimated from the amplification of reference gene primers within the assay. Sequence reads were collapsed and filtered to measure the absolute abundance of every unique TCRbeta CDR3 rearrangement. For each sample, productive Simpson clonality was calculated by taking the square root of Simpson's diversity index across productive rearrangements. Not all clones reach the TCRdb copy of this immuneACCESS table, which keeps in-frame sequences only. Checked studies attribute under half of the gap to unresolved V genes and leave the rest unexplained. The V and J calls and clone size come from that table; D and trimming were worked out from the DNA. The sample profile shows 150,000 to 200,000 clones; 80% to 85% of them were found once. The ten largest account for around 7.5% of the sample.

Participants in the prospective study were aged 18 to 89 years, lived in 24 United States geographic areas, and enrolled through a virtual design. In the prospective study, cohorts were assigned on the basis of participant-reported clinical history obtained from a screening survey and a study questionnaire. ImmuneRACE Cohort 3 recovered participants were defined by two consecutive negative NP/OP PCR tests, healthcare professional clearance, or symptom resolution. In the prospective study, mobile phlebotomists collected whole blood, serum and a nasopharyngeal or oropharyngeal swab from each participant. Over a roughly 2-month period, participants in the prospective study had the option of providing additional blood draws and questionnaires. Prospective study blood samples were shipped either frozen or at room temperature before DNA extraction. A word on this clone: Its antigen is unknown. No clone much larger than this one lies a single base away; base qualities are absent.

The sequence derives from a man aged 35-49 years who had recovered from COVID-19. The sample comprised PBMCs or T cells enriched from blood (not recorded which).

The DNA sequence is as follows: TGTGCCAGTAGTCTTTTAATAGTTTATGGGGCCTTCGACACTGAAGCTTTCTTT. Its protein reads: CASSLLIVYGAFDTEAFF. The rearrangement combines TRBV19 with TRBJ1-1; a tentative D call is TRBD1 (5 bases match). The junction carries 25 bases between V and J, which are trimmed by 5 bases and 3 bases respectively. Spanning cysteine to phenylalanine, the CDR3 consists of 18 amino acids. Only the CDR3 part of the read is kept: 54 bases, read in frame from the first base. The germline V gene encodes CDR1 LNHDA and CDR2 SQIVND (reference sequence).